The source of this T cell receptor (beta chain) is a study of T cell responses to AZD1222 COVID-19 vaccine. V was shortened by 4 bases and J by 13 bases, with 20 bases between the two germline ends. The CDR3 has 13 amino acids. The germline V gene encodes CDR1 SGHRS and CDR2 YFSETQ. Repertoires were generated with immunoSEQ multiplex PCR, while TCRdb's copy carries only in-frame clones and drops some. The table includes roughly 120,000 clones, around 89% detected once. Findings and limits, study-wide: Of spike-specific TCRs, nearly half reportedly target regions left unmutated in variants. It was only after the peak T cell response that any repertoires were sampled.

Of note for this clone: Its antigen is unknown.

This sequence was found in an adult in good health. The source was peripheral blood, collected on day 0 of AZD1222 vaccination. The chain couples TRBV5-1 to TRBJ1-2; tentative D call: TRBD1 (5 bases). The DNA of the CDR3 is TGCGCCAGCAGCCTGGGACGGTCACTGTCACGCACCTTC. The encoded protein is CASSLGRSLSRTF.